Listed below are T cell receptor beta chains from one sample, sequenced in a study of cytomegalovirus exposure and HLA in healthy donors. Some clones are missing from TCRdb's copy, which holds only in-frame ones; the method was immunoSEQ multiplex PCR. The profile shows 83,000 or so clones, around 76% of them singletons. Input material: PBMCs. The source is a man aged 25 to 40 in good health and CMV-seropositive. CDR3s include the opening cysteine and the closing phenylalanine or tryptophan.

TRBV5-6,TRBJ2-7,CASSLGYGAYEQYF
TRBV19,TRBJ1-5,CASSLQSLNQPQHF
TRBV2,TRBJ1-2,CASRLGQNYGYTF
TRBV4-1,TRBJ1-1,CASSQDLGGSSEAFF
TRBV7-8,TRBJ2-3,CASSLFVWEGTDTQYF
TRBV5-4,TRBJ1-2,CASSLAGQGAFFGYTF
TRBV29-1,TRBJ2-7,CSVEDSVTYEQYF
TRBV9,TRBJ1-4,CASSVGRTGGFLTNEKLFF
TRBV5-1,TRBJ1-2,CASSFVGTGGLGYTF
TRBV6-4,TRBJ1-6,CASSDSANSPLHF
TRBV7-9,TRBJ1-1,CSSNSVGPEAFF
TRBV4-2,TRBJ2-3,CASSSGTGDADTQYF
TRBV27,TRBJ2-2,CASQGQIIPGELFF
TRBV10-2,TRBJ2-5,CASRQTGQETQYF
TRBV13,TRBJ2-2,CASSRRGRESGELFF
TRBV7-9,TRBJ1-5,CSSSYEGAIGQPQHF
TRBV7-3,TRBJ2-5,CASSPNGFDGGDQETQYF
TRBV18,TRBJ2-5,CASSRLGLAGMKETQYF
TRBV27,TRBJ1-2,CASSWSGAGLYGYTF
TRBV5-6,TRBJ2-5,CASSWEEGQETQYF
TRBV19,TRBJ2-2,CASSISSGYPNTGELFF
TRBV14,TRBJ1-4,CASSDMGQGVEKLFF
TRBV5-1,TRBJ1-2,CASSTGTEGYGYTF
TRBV7-9,TRBJ2-2,CSSSLDGLELFF
TRBV2,TRBJ2-7,CASRRVQTTGGEQYF
TRBV4-1,TRBJ2-2,CASSQVGARPGELFF
TRBV30,TRBJ1-2,CAWSTGVGYTF
TRBV6-5,TRBJ2-7,CASSPGVYEQYF
TRBV27,TRBJ2-1,CASSLSPGLSSPWNEQFF
TRBV18,TRBJ2-5,CASSPPGGRETQYF
TRBV2,TRBJ1-1,CASSETGIFTEAFF
TRBV15,TRBJ1-1,CATSRKLQGAEAFF
TRBV4-2,TRBJ2-1,CASSQELSGGRDEQFF
TRBV2,TRBJ2-7,CASSGTADLREQYF
TRBV6-5,TRBJ1-4,CASRPTGGNEKLFF
TRBV19,TRBJ1-2,CASSIRSGTGQNYGYTF
TRBV7-2,TRBJ2-7,CASSSYEASYEQYF
TRBV5-4,TRBJ2-5,CASSLAGGGGKTQYF
TRBV18,TRBJ1-3,CASSISDRGAGNTIYF
TRBV20-1,TRBJ2-5,CKGQETQYF
TRBV27,TRBJ2-7,CASSFGELTSAKHF
TRBV27,TRBJ2-6,CASSLSTGPGANVLTF
TRBV19,TRBJ1-5,CASMGTGGSQPQHF
TRBV7-9,TRBJ2-7,CSSSLVPGHNDEQYF
TRBV6-5,TRBJ2-3,CASSYSGGNSPDTQYF
TRBV6-5,TRBJ1-1,CATWNRENTEAFF
TRBV5-6,TRBJ1-6,CASSLYGGGSYNSPLHF
TRBV9,TRBJ2-1,CASSVEPAGHNEQFF
TRBV5-1,TRBJ2-2,CASTRLAGEAGELFF
TRBV4-3,TRBJ2-7,CASSRGMTGGSYEQYF
TRBV28,TRBJ2-2,CASNIRGQVTGELFF
TRBV7-9,TRBJ2-1,CASSLEQGAYNEQFF
TRBV5-1,TRBJ1-1,CASSLEGTLNTEAFF
TRBV6-5,TRBJ2-5,CASAAGGNKETQYF
TRBV19,TRBJ1-5,CASNKQGAGDQPQHF
TRBV21-1,TRBJ2-1,CASLQSRLAGALPQNEQFF
TRBV7-9,TRBJ2-7,CSSSSNQGAYEQYF